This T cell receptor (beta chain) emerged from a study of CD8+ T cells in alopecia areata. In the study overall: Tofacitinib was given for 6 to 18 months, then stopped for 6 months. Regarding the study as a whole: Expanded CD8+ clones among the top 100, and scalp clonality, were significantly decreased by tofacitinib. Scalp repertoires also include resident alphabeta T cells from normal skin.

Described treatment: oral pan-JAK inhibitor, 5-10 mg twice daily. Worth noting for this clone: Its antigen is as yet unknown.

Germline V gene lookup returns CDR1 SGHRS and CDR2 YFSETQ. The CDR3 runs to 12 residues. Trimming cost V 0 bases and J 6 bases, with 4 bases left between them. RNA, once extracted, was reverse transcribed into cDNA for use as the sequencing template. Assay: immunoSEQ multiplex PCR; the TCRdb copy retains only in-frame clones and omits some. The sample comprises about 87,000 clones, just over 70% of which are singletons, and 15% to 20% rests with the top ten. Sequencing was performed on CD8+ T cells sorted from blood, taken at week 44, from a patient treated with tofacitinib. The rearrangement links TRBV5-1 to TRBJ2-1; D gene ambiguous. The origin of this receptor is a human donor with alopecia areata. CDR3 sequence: CASSLGGNEQFF. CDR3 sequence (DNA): TGCGCCAGCAGCTTGGGGGGCAATGAGCAGTTCTTC. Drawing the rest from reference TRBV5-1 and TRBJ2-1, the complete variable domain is KAGVTQTPRYLIKTRGQQVTLSCSPISGHRSVSWYQQTPGQGLQFLFEYFSETQRNKGNFPGRFSGRQFSNSRSEMNVSTLELGDSALYLCASSLGGNEQFFGPGTRLTVL.